This TCR beta chain was identified in a study of T cells expressing NK-cell markers. CDR1 and CDR2 from the germline V gene are LNHDA and SQIVND (reference sequence). The CDR3 contains 18 residues. From its re-call of the 5' RACE reads, TCRdb lists each CDR3 protein once, without DNA. The sample has hundreds of thousands of distinct CDR3 sequences. The chain uses TRBV19 and TRBJ2-6; TCRdb's D call, TRBD2, is unchecked because there is no DNA. The origin of this receptor is a man aged 18-75 years in good health. Material: blood T cells: a sorted CD56 or NKG2C T cell subset, CD4+ or CD8+ T cells, or bulk PBMC T cells (not recorded which). CDR3 protein: CASTPPNRGRSGANVLTF.